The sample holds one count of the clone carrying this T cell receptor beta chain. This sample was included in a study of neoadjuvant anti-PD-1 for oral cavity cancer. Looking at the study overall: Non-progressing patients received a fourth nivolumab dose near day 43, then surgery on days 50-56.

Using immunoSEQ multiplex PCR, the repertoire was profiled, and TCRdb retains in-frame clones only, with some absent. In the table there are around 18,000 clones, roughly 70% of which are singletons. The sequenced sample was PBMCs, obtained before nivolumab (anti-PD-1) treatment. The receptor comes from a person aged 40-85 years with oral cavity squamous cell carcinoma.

The CDR3 sequence: CANGDRRASGNEQFF. The DNA of the CDR3 is TGTGCCAACGGGGATCGGAGGGCCTCGGGTAATGAGCAGTTCTTC. The chain employs TRBV9 and TRBJ2-1; TRBD2 might be the D (6 bases). The germline V gene encodes CDR1 SGDLS and CDR2 YYNGEE. V was clipped by 9 bases and J by 7 bases, with 23 bases between them. This CDR3 spans 15 amino acids.